The 11 T cell receptor beta chains presented below share a single source sample, sequenced in a study of blood T cell repertoires in COVID-19. Profiling relied on immunoSEQ multiplex PCR, and the TCRdb table lists in-frame clones only, not all of them. The data hold 300,000 to 350,000 clones, with approximately 85% observed a single time. The sequencing input was PBMCs or T cells enriched from blood (not recorded which). The receptors were gathered from a man aged 25-40 years who had recovered from COVID-19.

The gene calls are TRBV10-3 and TRBJ2-1; TRBD2 agrees at 13 bases. Losses at the gene ends were 3 bases for V and 0 bases for J; bases not matched to a gene: 8. CDR1 is ENHRY and CDR2 is SYGVKD in the germline V gene. The CDR3 has 19 amino acids. The CDR3 coding sequence is TGTGCCATCAGTGACCCGACTAGCGGGGGGCCAAGCTCCTACAATGAGCAGTTCTTC. Its translation: CAISDPTSGGPSSYNEQFF.

This chain connects TRBV29-1 to TRBJ1-2, with 7 bases aligning to TRBD1. Looked up from germline, CDR1 is SQVTM and CDR2 is ANQGSEA. This CDR3 comprises 12 residues. The J segment lost 4 bases and the V segment lost 3 bases, leaving 2 bases of the junction unmatched. The CDR3 is CSVERGLYGYTF. The CDR3 DNA reads TGCAGCGTTGAGAGGGGGCTCTATGGCTACACCTTC.

The rearrangement uses TRBV30 and TRBJ1-2, with D unclear. The CDR3 has 15 residues. Per the germline V gene, CDR1 is GTSNPN and CDR2 is SVGIG (reference sequence). With 0 bases removed from V and 8 bases from J, the gap between germline ends came to 19 bases. In DNA, the CDR3 is TGTGCCTGGAGTGTAGGACTGGCTACCATATACGGCTACACCTTC. Protein sequence: CAWSVGLATIYGYTF.

The CDR3 bases are TGTGCCAGCAGTGAAATAGCTAGCTCCTCATTTTACGAGCAGTACTTC. Residues: CASSEIASSSFYEQYF. The chain has TRBV2 and TRBJ2-7, with D possibly being TRBD2 (5 bases). V was pared by 2 bases and J by 4 bases, with 18 bases between. CDR3 size: 16 residues. The germline CDR1 and CDR2 sequences are SNHLY and FYNNEI.

There are a few counts of this clone. The chain joins TRBV19 to TRBJ1-5; a weak D match, TRBD1 (6 bases). The CDR3 sequence is 15 residues long. Trimming shortened V by 2 bases and J by 5 bases, and 13 bases separated the two germline ends. The germline CDR1 and CDR2 sequences are LNHDA and SQIVND (reference sequence). The CDR3 here is CASSIWAQGDQPQHF. As DNA, the CDR3 is TGTGCCAGTAGTATATGGGCACAGGGTGATCAGCCCCAGCATTTT.

The chain combines TRBV2 with TRBJ1-1; no clear D. Trimming stripped 0 bases from V and 0 bases from J, with 20 bases between. The CDR3 totals 19 residues. The germline V gene encodes CDR1 SNHLY and CDR2 FYNNEI. The CDR3 loop is CASSEAFGLTATLNTEAFF. DNA for the CDR3: TGTGCCAGCAGTGAAGCGTTCGGCCTGACTGCCACCCTGAACACTGAAGCTTTCTTT.

This clone showed up just once. The chain recombines TRBV3-1 (or the pseudogene TRBV3-2) with TRBJ1-5, with D tentatively TRBD1 (6 bases). The germline V gene encodes CDR1 LGHDT and CDR2 YNNKEL (reference sequence). Trimming pared 3 bases from V and 2 bases from J, leaving 8 bases between. The CDR3 is 14 amino acids. The CDR3 bases are TGTGCCAGCAGCCACAGGGGTGGCAATCAGCCCCAGCATTTT. This translates into CASSHRGGNQPQHF.

The chain combines TRBV2 with TRBJ1-2, with 9 bases matching TRBD1. Losses at the gene ends were 10 bases for V and 0 bases for J; bases not matched to a gene: 6. The V gene's germline CDR1 is SNHLY and CDR2 FYNNEI. This CDR3 is built from 14 residues. CDR3 bases: TGTGCCACTAATACAGGGGGCTCTAACTATGGCTACACCTTC. Encoded protein: CATNTGGSNYGYTF.

The chain couples TRBV11-2 to TRBJ2-1, with 8 bases aligning to TRBD2. The CDR3 spans 14 residues. Germline V gives CDR1 SGHAT, CDR2 FQNNGV. V dropped 1 base and J dropped 10; count of bases not matched to a gene: 6. CDR3 in DNA: TGTGCCAGCAGCTTAGCGGGGGGGCCGGGCGAGCAGTTCTTC. Translated, it gives CASSLAGGPGEQFF.

This clone was counted once. The rearrangement links TRBV19 to TRBJ1-5; D perhaps matches TRBD1 (6 bases). Trimming cost V 5 bases and J 6 bases, with 20 bases left between them. The germline V gene has CDR1 LNHDA and CDR2 SQIVND (reference sequence). This CDR3 contains 16 residues. The CDR3 sequence is CASSPTLTGLSQPQHF. The CDR3, as DNA: TGTGCCAGTAGTCCTACCCTAACAGGGCTGAGTCAGCCCCAGCATTTT.

The chain carries TRBV6-5 and TRBJ1-1; 11 bases map to TRBD1. Trimming at V came to 10 bases and at J to 3 bases, leaving 4 bases not matched to a gene. The CDR3 has 13 amino acids. Germline V gives CDR1 MNHEY, CDR2 SVGAGI. CDR3 protein: CATQGQGDTEAFF. The DNA for the CDR3 is TGTGCCACCCAGGGACAGGGGGACACTGAAGCTTTCTTT.